One sample yielded the 3 T cell receptor beta chains listed below, sequenced in a study of PD-L1 blockade in urothelial cancer. TCRdb's table, derived via immunoSEQ multiplex PCR, lists solely in-frame clones and lacks some. The data show tens of thousands of clones, about 90% seen once. Sample time point: peripheral blood 6 weeks after treatment start. The specimen comprised PBMCs, sampled around atezolizumab (anti-PD-L1) treatment. Every receptor here comes from a man between 65 and 85 years old with urothelial cancer.

With regard to this clone: The same CDR3 arises from other DNA sequences in this sample as well. V is TRBV28 and J is TRBJ2-3; D ambiguous. V was trimmed by 1 base and J by 2 bases, leaving 13 bases between them. The CDR3 length is 16 residues. Germline V lookup: CDR1 MDHEN, CDR2 SYDVKM. The CDR3 sequence is CASSLSGGVYTDTQYF. In DNA, the CDR3 is TGTGCCAGCAGTTTATCTGGCGGAGTATACACAGATACGCAGTATTTT.

The CDR3 bases are TGCAGCGCGGGTACAGGGGACCACGAGCAGTACTTC. This gives the protein CSAGTGDHEQYF. The V call is TRBV29-1, the J call TRBJ2-7; 7 bases are shared with TRBD1. Germline V gene data show CDR1 as SQVTM and CDR2 as ANQGSEA. V trimming: 7 bases; J trimming: 5 bases; junction bases outside the gene matches: 8. This CDR3 has 12 residues.

V usage is TRBV6-1 and J usage is TRBJ2-3; the match to TRBD2 covers 11 bases. With 4 bases clipped from V and 0 bases from J, the junction kept 3 bases outside the gene matches. The germline V gene has CDR1 MNHNS and CDR2 SASEGT. CDR3 length equals 16 residues. DNA for the CDR3: TGTGCCAGCAGTGCCCGGACTAGCGGGAGCACAGATACGCAGTATTTT. This translates into CASSARTSGSTDTQYF.